This T cell receptor (beta chain) was obtained from a study of T-cell memory formation after mild COVID-19. Study findings and constraints: A second wave expanding day 15 to 37 was CD4+-biased; contracting clones were balanced. CD4+ contracting clones were found mainly in CM and EM, and CD8+ ones in EMRA. The appearance of some responding clones in pre-infection memory suggested that cross-reactive memory joined.

This clonotype was observed a few times. What it binds is not known. The 5'RACE method, run with constant-segment primers, produced TCR alpha and TCR beta cDNA libraries (carrying sample barcodes and UMIs). Using its own MiXCR run on the 5' RACE reads, TCRdb lists one record per CDR3 protein. The table shows about 68,000 distinct CDR3 sequences, with approximately 15% occurring only once. V lost 9 bases to trimming and J lost 4 bases; unmatched junction nucleotides: 8. The CDR3 runs 14 residues. Looked up from germline, CDR1 is KGHDR and CDR2 is SFDVKD. The gene calls are TRBV24-1 and TRBJ2-1; 7 bases map to TRBD1. Sequenced input: PBMCs or a T cell subset sorted from them (not recorded which). The clonotype was recovered from an adult woman who had mild COVID-19 (a few samples of this study predate the infection). Cell type and time point are not known. CDR3 nucleotides: TGTGCCACCGGTCTTGGGGACAGATACAATGAGCAGTTCTTC. Its translation is CATGLGDRYNEQFF.